These 6 T cell receptor beta chains were all obtained from the same sample, sequenced in a study of blood T cell repertoires in COVID-19. The table came from immunoSEQ multiplex PCR; TCRdb's copy has only in-frame clones and leaves some out. The sample includes 250,000 to 300,000 clones, roughly 90% of them seen just once. Sequencing was done on a sample of PBMCs or T cells enriched from blood (not recorded which). These receptor sequences come from a woman in her thirties or forties with acute COVID-19.

The chain is built from TRBV11-2 and TRBJ1-2; 11 positions match TRBD1. The CDR3 is 15 amino acids. The J segment lost 5 bases and the V segment lost 5 bases, leaving 7 bases of the junction unmatched. Germline values: CDR1 SGHAT, CDR2 FQNNGV. The chain's CDR3 is CASSPWGQGEYGYTF. The CDR3 DNA reads TGTGCCAGCAGCCCCTGGGGACAGGGGGAATATGGCTACACCTTC. The variable domain in full, with the rest retrieved from reference TRBV11-2 and TRBJ1-2, is EAGVAQSPRYKIIEKRQSVAFWCNPISGHATLYWYQQILGQGPKLLIQFQNNGVVDDSQLPKDRFSAERLKGVDSTLKIQPAKLEDSAVYLCASSPWGQGEYGYTFGSGTRLTVV.

This chain links TRBV12-3 or TRBV12-4 with TRBJ1-5; 8 positions match TRBD1. The V gene end was trimmed by 6 bases and the J gene end by 6 bases; junction bases not matched to a gene: 1. CDR3 length: 12 residues. This chain's CDR3 is CASRQGAQPQHF. DNA for the CDR3: TGTGCCAGCAGGCAGGGGGCTCAGCCCCAGCATTTT.

This chain joins TRBV6-1 and TRBJ1-3; 8 nucleotides match TRBD1. V dropped 2 bases and J dropped 0; count of bases not matched to a gene: 6. The CDR3 contains 17 residues. Per germline, CDR1 MNHNS and CDR2 SASEGT. The CDR3 nucleotides are TGTGCCAGCAGTGAACGGGGGACAGGTAGCTCTGGAAACACCATATATTTT. This codes for CASSERGTGSSGNTIYF.

The chain is built from TRBV25-1 and TRBJ2-6, with a weak D call TRBD1 (5 bases). This CDR3 region has 15 residues. Between the trimmed V and J ends, which lost 3 bases and 0 bases, there was a span of 6 bases. From germline, CDR1 is MGHDK and CDR2 SYGVNS. This CDR3 reads CASSDRVSGANVLTF. The CDR3 DNA reads TGTGCCAGCAGTGACAGGGTCTCTGGGGCCAACGTCCTGACTTTC. Based on the CDR3 plus reference TRBV25-1 and TRBJ2-6, the full variable domain is EADIYQTPRYLVIGTGKKITLECSQTMGHDKMYWYQQDPGMELHLIHYSYGVNSTEKGDLSSESTVSRIRTEHFPLTLESARPSHTSQYLCASSDRVSGANVLTFGAGSRLTVL.

This clone has only a few counts. CDR3 coding DNA: TGTGCCAGTATGGGACAGGGTGGATTGGATGAAGCTGGAAACACCATATATTTT. As protein: CASMGQGGLDEAGNTIYF. The chain uses TRBV19 and TRBJ1-3; 9 bases match TRBD1. J was trimmed by 2 bases and V by 7 bases; bases with no gene match: 15. CDR3 size: 18 residues. Germline lookup yields CDR1 LNHDA and CDR2 SQIVND (reference sequence).

V and J are TRBV4-1 and TRBJ2-5; the match to TRBD2 covers 10 bases. Germline V gene data show CDR1 as MGHRA and CDR2 as YSYEKL. V dropped 0 bases and J dropped 2; count of bases not matched to a gene: 9. This CDR3 has 18 residues. CDR3 sequence: CASSQDLITSGIQETQYF. The CDR3 DNA is TGCGCCAGCAGCCAAGATCTGATCACTAGCGGGATACAAGAGACCCAGTACTTC.